This record concerns one T cell receptor (beta chain) sequence. The data derive from a study of blood T cell repertoires in COVID-19. TCRdb's copy holds only in-frame clones and misses some; the assay was immunoSEQ multiplex PCR. The sample lists over 200,000 clones; approximately 87% were seen once. The CDR3 consists of 15 residues. Trimming took 3 bases from V and 13 from J; bases not matched to a gene: 12. Germline V gives CDR1 SGHTA, CDR2 FQGNSA. The sequenced sample was PBMCs or T cells enriched from blood (not recorded which). The origin of this receptor is a woman aged 45-60 years in a cohort exposed to, infected with or recovered from COVID-19 (not recorded which). The chain recombines TRBV7-2 with TRBJ1-6, with 7 bases that match TRBD1. CDR3 nucleotides: TGTGCCAGCAGCTTCCGGGACAGCCGGAGTAGTCCCCTCCACTTT. Its protein is CASSFRDSRSSPLHF.